These T cell receptor beta chains were read from a single sample in a study of cytomegalovirus exposure and HLA in healthy donors. TCRdb's table, derived via immunoSEQ multiplex PCR, lists solely in-frame clones and lacks some. The sample comprises some 190,000 clones, around 80% of which are singletons, and less than 2% rests with the top ten. Source material: PBMCs. These receptors all come from a man in his forties in good health and CMV-seronegative. Each CDR3 is given with its conserved first and last residue. D genes are given only for firm matches. Not every row has a clone size; where given, it reads once, few, many or a size class.

clone_size d_call j_call v_call cdr3_nt cdr3_aa
once NA TRBJ2-2 TRBV5-1 TGCGCCAGCAGCCCCCTTCCGAATCCCGCGTCCGGGGAGCTGTTTTTT CASSPLPNPASGELFF
NA TRBD2 TRBJ2-7 TRBV18 TGTGCCAGCTCACCGGTAAACGTGGAGCGGGACTACTACGAGCAGTACTTC CASSPVNVERDYYEQYF
few TRBD2 TRBJ2-3 TRBV9 TGTGCCAGCAGCCCTCGGGGGGTCCCAGATACGCAGTATTTT CASSPRGVPDTQYF
NA TRBD2 TRBJ2-7 TRBV4-3 TGCGCCAGCAGCCAAGATTCGGCTAGCGGCTCCTACGAGCAGTACTTC CASSQDSASGSYEQYF
few NA TRBJ2-3 TRBV6-1 TGTGCCAGCAGGACGACTCGGCCAAGCACAGATACGCAGTATTTT CASRTTRPSTDTQYF
NA NA TRBJ1-2 TRBV6-1 TGTGCCAGCAGTGCTGGCAGGGGCAACTATGGCTACACCTTC CASSAGRGNYGYTF
NA TRBD2 TRBJ2-1 TRBV7-2 TGTGCCAGCAGCTTAGAGGCTAGCGGATTCAATGAGCAGTTCTTC CASSLEASGFNEQFF
NA TRBD1 TRBJ2-7 TRBV4-2 TGTGCCAGCAGCCAACGGACCGGGACAGGCTGGTACGAGCAGTACTTC CASSQRTGTGWYEQYF
NA NA TRBJ1-1 TRBV7-3 TGTGCCAGCAGGCAAAGACAGGACGTGAACACTGAAGCTTTCTTT CASRQRQDVNTEAFF
NA TRBD1 TRBJ2-1 TRBV28 TGTGCCAGCAGACGACTGGGACAGAGCTCCCCTTACAATGAGCAGTTCTTC CASRRLGQSSPYNEQFF
NA TRBD1 TRBJ1-2 TRBV6-4 TGTGCCAGCAGTGAAACAACCGGGACAGCCTATGGCTACACCTTC CASSETTGTAYGYTF
NA TRBD1 TRBJ2-7 TRBV15 TGTGCCACCAGCAGAGATCTTCCGGGACAGGGGTACGAGCAGTACTTC CATSRDLPGQGYEQYF
NA NA TRBJ2-1 TRBV6-5 TGTGCCAGCAGCACCCCACGGAATGAGCAGTTCTTC CASSTPRNEQFF
NA TRBD1 TRBJ1-6 TRBV7-2 TGTGCCAGCAGCGACTGGGACAGGGGGCGGTGGAATTCACCCCTCCACTTT CASSDWDRGRWNSPLHF
NA NA TRBJ2-5 TRBV7-2 TGTGCCAGCAGCTTAGGGTCGGGGCAAGAGACCCAGTACTTC CASSLGSGQETQYF
NA TRBD1 TRBJ1-5 TRBV5-1 TGCGCCAGCAGCTTAACCACAGGGGTCAATCAGCCCCAGCATTTT CASSLTTGVNQPQHF
NA NA TRBJ1-2 TRBV30 TGCCAAAGCCTGGACTATGGCTACACCTTC CQSLDYGYTF
NA NA TRBJ2-7 TRBV13 TGTGCCAGCAGCCTCCTAACTATTTTTAGGGCGACGGGAGAGCAGTACTTC CASSLLTIFRATGEQYF
NA TRBD1 TRBJ2-1 TRBV7-2 TGTGCCAGCAGCCCCGGACAGGCAAATGAGCAGTTCTTC CASSPGQANEQFF
NA NA TRBJ2-7 TRBV15 TGTGCCACCAGCACCCGACTGGCCACTTCCTACGAGCAGTACTTC CATSTRLATSYEQYF
NA NA TRBJ2-1 TRBV5-5 TGTGCCAGCAGCTTGGCCGGGTTACAGGGTAGGGGCTACAATGAGCAGTTCTTC CASSLAGLQGRGYNEQFF
once NA TRBJ2-5 TRBV14 TGTGCCAGCAGCCAGTGGGCAGCCGAGACCCAGTACTTC CASSQWAAETQYF
few NA TRBJ1-6 TRBV7-2 TGTGCCAGCAGCTTAGGCGGGGGCACGAATTCACCCCTCCACTTT CASSLGGGTNSPLHF
NA TRBD2 TRBJ2-3 TRBV7-2 TGTGCCAGCAGCAAGGGACTAGCGGGAGTAGGAGATACGCAGTATTTT CASSKGLAGVGDTQYF
NA NA TRBJ1-2 TRBV29-1 TGCAGCGTTGAATCGTATGGCTACACCTTC CSVESYGYTF
once NA TRBJ1-2 TRBV7-2 TGTGCCAGCAGCTTATCAGGTGGCTACACCTTC CASSLSGGYTF
NA TRBD1 TRBJ1-1 TRBV7-9 TGTGCCAGCAGCGCAACAGGGGGCGGCACTGAAGCTTTCTTT CASSATGGGTEAFF
NA TRBD2 TRBJ2-4 TRBV4-3 TGCGCCAGCAGCCAAGGGCCGTCACTAGCGGTCGGGGACATTCAGTACTTC CASSQGPSLAVGDIQYF
NA TRBD2 TRBJ2-3 TRBV19 TGTGCCAGTACCCGACTAGCGGGCACAGATACGCAGTATTTT CASTRLAGTDTQYF
NA TRBD2 TRBJ2-1 TRBV5-1 TGCGCCAGCAAATTACTAGCGGGGGGGCCTGATGAGCAGTTCTTC CASKLLAGGPDEQFF
few NA TRBJ2-7 TRBV11-3 TGTGCCAGCAGCCTCAGCGGTCCCTACGAGCAGTACTTC CASSLSGPYEQYF
NA TRBD2 TRBJ2-5 TRBV5-1 TGCGCCAGCAGCTTTGGACCGGGGGGGAGTAGCGGTCAAGAGACCCAGTACTTC CASSFGPGGSSGQETQYF
NA NA TRBJ2-4 TRBV7-7 TGTGCTAGCAGCTTAGAAAGGACAGATTATTGCCTAGCCAAAAACATTCAGTACTTC CASSLERTDYCLAKNIQYF
NA TRBD1 TRBJ1-4 TRBV28 TGTGCCAGCAGTTTACGACAGGGGTTTGAAAAACTGTTTTTT CASSLRQGFEKLFF
NA NA TRBJ2-7 TRBV20-1 TGCAGTGCTCTCAGGGGCGACGAGCAGTACTTC CSALRGDEQYF
NA NA TRBJ1-6 TRBV5-1 TGCGCCAGCAGCTCCCCAAGAGAGGGGGCACCCCTCCACTTT CASSSPREGAPLHF
once NA TRBJ2-1 TRBV20-1 TGCAGTTCGTGGGCTAAGAATGAGCAGTTCTTC CSSWAKNEQFF
NA NA TRBJ1-4 TRBV7-8 TGTGCCAGCAGCCCTAAGGGACGGGGGGCAGGAGAAAAACTGTTTTTT CASSPKGRGAGEKLFF
NA NA TRBJ1-2 TRBV7-9 TGTGCCAGCAGCTTAGAGGCGGCAGGAGGTCCGTATGGCTACACCTTC CASSLEAAGGPYGYTF
NA NA TRBJ2-7 TRBV18 TGTGCCAGCTCACCACAGGAGGGGAGTCACAACTACGAGCAGTACTTC CASSPQEGSHNYEQYF
NA NA TRBJ1-5 TRBV7-6 TGTGCCAGCAGCTTGGGCCTGGATCAGCCCCAGCATTTT CASSLGLDQPQHF
once TRBD1 TRBJ1-2 TRBV18 TGTGCCAGCTCAGAGGGACAGGCCCTGGGCTACACCTTC CASSEGQALGYTF
few NA TRBJ2-3 TRBV6-5 TGTGCCAGCACCCGGGGAGATACGCAGTATTTT CASTRGDTQYF
NA NA TRBJ2-3 TRBV27 TGTGCCAGCAGCTCAATTCCAACCAAGCATACGCAGTATTTT CASSSIPTKHTQYF
NA TRBD1 TRBJ1-4 TRBV7-2 TGTGCCAGCAGCTCACAGGGGGCTAATGAAAAACTGTTTTTT CASSSQGANEKLFF
few TRBD1 TRBJ1-3 TRBV7-2 TGTGCCAGCAGCTCGGACAGGGGAAACACCATATATTTT CASSSDRGNTIYF
NA NA TRBJ2-1 TRBV6-6 TGTGCCAGCACCCCGGACAGTTACAATGAGCAGTTCTTC CASTPDSYNEQFF
NA TRBD1 TRBJ1-3 TRBV25-1 TGTGCCAGCAGTAGATCAACAGGGGGCTCTGGAAACACCATATATTTT CASSRSTGGSGNTIYF
NA NA TRBJ1-5 TRBV6-4 TGTGCCAGCAGTAACGGGGAGGGACAGCCCCAGCATTTT CASSNGEGQPQHF
once TRBD2 TRBJ2-1 TRBV15 TGTGCCACCAGCAGGGTGGAGCTTCTAGCGGGTTTACACAATGAGCAGTTCTTC CATSRVELLAGLHNEQFF